The 11 T cell receptor beta chains below all came from one sample that was sequenced in a study of identifying expanded T cells in peripheral blood. Sequencing used immunoSEQ multiplex PCR; TCRdb keeps in-frame clones, though not all of them. The profile covers 90,000 to 120,000 clones, with around 89% appearing a single time and less than 20% taken by the ten largest. The sequenced material came from blood. All receptors come from a person aged 18-70 years in good health.

The rearrangement uses TRBV29-1 and TRBJ1-2; no definite D call. The length of the CDR3 is 14 residues. CDR1 is SQVTM, CDR2 ANQGSEA, per germline. Trimming left V 4 bases short and J 0 bases short, with 12 bases between. CDR3 loop: CSVAAGITNYGYTF. DNA for the CDR3: TGCAGCGTTGCGGCAGGCATAACTAACTATGGCTACACCTTC.

V usage is TRBV18 and J usage is TRBJ2-7, with 12 bases aligning to TRBD2. Trimming removed 4 bases from V and 2 bases from J; junction bases left unmatched: 6. Germline values: CDR1 KGHSH, CDR2 LQKENI. CDR3 size: 16 residues. CDR3 region: CASSRTSGDSAYEQYF. In DNA, the CDR3 is TGTGCCAGCTCACGGACTAGCGGGGATAGCGCCTACGAGCAGTACTTC.

This clone was observed a single time. The genes are TRBV11-2 and TRBJ2-3; D ambiguous. This CDR3 has 13 amino acids. Per germline, CDR1 SGHAT and CDR2 FQNNGV. Deletions cut 5 bases from V and 6 bases from J, with 12 bases between. CDR3 coding DNA: TGTGCCAGCAGCCCTATCGCCAGCGATACGCAGTATTTT. Its protein product is CASSPIASDTQYF.

In its sample, this clone was seen once. The chain employs TRBV9 and TRBJ2-5; 13 bases map to TRBD2. The CDR3 loop spans 21 amino acids. Germline V gene sequence: CDR1 SGDLS, CDR2 YYNGEE. V shed 0 bases and J 5 bases; nucleotides not matched to a gene: 19. The CDR3 protein is CASSVASPTGFGLAGEETQYF. The CDR3 nucleotides read TGTGCCAGCAGCGTAGCATCCCCAACAGGGTTCGGACTAGCGGGGGAGGAGACCCAGTACTTC.

The chain carries TRBV7-6 and TRBJ2-7, with TRBD1 as a possible D gene (6 bases). Trimming removed 1 base at V and 9 bases at J, with 10 bases between. Looked up from germline, CDR1 is SGHVS and CDR2 is FNYEAQ. The CDR3 runs 12 residues. The CDR3 nucleotides are TGTGCCAGCAGCTTAGGAACAGGGTGGCAGTACTTC. Amino acid sequence: CASSLGTGWQYF. The full variable domain, its missing parts supplied by reference TRBV7-6 and TRBJ2-7, is GAGVSQSPRYKVTKRGQDVALRCDPISGHVSLYWYRQALGQGPEFLTYFNYEAQQDKSGLPNDRFSAERPEGSISTLTIQRTEQRDSAMYRCASSLGTGWQYFGPGTRLTVT.

The CDR3 reads CASSITRHSNTGELFF. Here the CDR3 DNA reads TGTGCCAGTAGTATAACCCGGCATTCGAACACCGGGGAGCTGTTTTTT. V gene TRBV19 combines with J gene TRBJ2-2; D is ambiguous. This CDR3 has 16 residues. The V gene lost 2 bases and the J gene lost 0 bases, with 10 bases spanning the gap. The germline CDR1 and CDR2 sequences are LNHDA and SQIVND (reference sequence).

This chain links TRBV5-4 with TRBJ1-5, with D tentatively TRBD1 (5 bases). Germline values: CDR1 SGHNT, CDR2 YYREEE (reference sequence). The V and J ends lost 2 bases and 0 bases respectively, with 15 bases between them. The CDR3 length is 17 residues. CDR3 amino acids: CASSLGFSGYSNQPQHF. For the CDR3, the DNA is TGTGCCAGCAGCTTAGGGTTTTCAGGGTATAGCAATCAGCCCCAGCATTTT.

The chain links TRBV11-2 to TRBJ1-5, with 8 bases fitting TRBD1. There are 15 residues in the CDR3. From germline, CDR1 is SGHAT and CDR2 FQNNGV. The V and J ends lost 2 bases and 4 bases, in that order; junction bases with no gene match: 4. In DNA, the CDR3 is TGTGCCAGCAGCTTAAGAGGACAGGGAAATCAGCCCCAGCATTTT. Its translation: CASSLRGQGNQPQHF.

The rearrangement uses TRBV7-6 and TRBJ2-7, with D possibly being TRBD1 (6 bases). Germline loops: CDR1 SGHVS, CDR2 FNYEAQ. Trimming took 9 bases from V and 0 from J, leaving 15 bases between them. This CDR3 has 14 amino acids. CDR3 bases: TGTGCCAGTAAACAGGGAGCGAGCTCCTACGAGCAGTACTTC. It encodes CASKQGASSYEQYF.

The chain joins TRBV5-1 to TRBJ2-2; TRBD1 might be the D (5 bases). The germline V and J ends were trimmed by 1 base and 14 bases, with 18 bases remaining between them. CDR1 is SGHRS, CDR2 YFSETQ, per germline. The CDR3 loop spans 14 amino acids. The CDR3 DNA reads as TGCGCCAGCAGCTTGACGACGGCCGACAGTCTTCTGTTTTTT. This translates into CASSLTTADSLLFF.

The chain joins TRBV6-6 to TRBJ1-6; TRBD1 matches 7 bases. The CDR3 totals 16 residues. V was clipped by 5 bases and J by 8 bases; unmatched bases: 12. CDR1 MNHNY and CDR2 SVGAGI come from the germline V gene (reference sequence). The CDR3 DNA reads TGTGCCAGCAGTAGCCCGGGACAGTCACGAGATTCACCCCTCCACTTT. It translates to CASSSPGQSRDSPLHF.